The sequence of this T cell receptor (beta chain) was determined in a study of identical twins. Study-level results: Whereas memory repertoires showed no such difference, abundant cord blood beta clonotypes carried fewer insertions. Beta out-of-frame sequences displayed a weaker excess of sharing between twins.

Germline values: CDR1 LNHDA, CDR2 SQIVND (reference sequence). Trimming shortened V by 5 bases and J by 1 base, and 11 bases separated the two germline ends. The CDR3 is 14 residues long. A remark on this clonotype: Its cognate antigen is unknown.

It was template switching that added a universal primer site, and there were unique molecular identifiers on the cDNA. TCRdb reprocessed the 5' RACE reads with MiXCR, giving one entry per CDR3 protein. The data hold a few hundred thousand distinct CDR3 sequences, with roughly 8.6% observed a single time. These same data were also listed under a study on yellow fever vaccine responses in identical twins. That paper states: Twins' vaccine T cell responses reportedly seemed partly convergent and partly personalized.

This clonotype was sampled from a woman aged 18-30 years in good health. The chain joins TRBV19 to TRBJ1-1, with a weak D call TRBD1 (5 bases). Source material: memory (CD45RO+) T cells sorted from blood. The CDR3 DNA follows: TGTGCCAGTAGTCGACAGTCACAGAACACTGAAGCTTTCTTT. Amino acid sequence: CASSRQSQNTEAFF.